This TCR beta chain is drawn from a study of early T cells in non-severe SARS-CoV-2 infection. The CDR3 runs to 13 residues. CDR1 and CDR2 (germline): SQVTM, ANQGSEA. Trimming took 1 base from V and 6 from J, leaving 13 bases between them. At least ten counts were recorded for this clonotype. Via MiXCR, TCRdb re-called the 5' RACE reads, giving one row per CDR3 protein. The data contain 10,000 to 13,000 distinct CDR3 sequences, around 4.9% of them singletons. This TCR derives from an adult who was a healthcare worker with PCR-confirmed SARS-CoV-2 infection or an uninfected control (not recorded which). The chain uses TRBV29-1 and TRBJ2-7; D remains ambiguous. Source material: whole blood. CDR3 bases: TGCAGCGTTGAAGGGCAGACCGGGCGCGAGCAGTACTTC. Amino acids: CSVEGQTGREQYF.